The present TCR beta chain was sequenced within a study of identical twins. V lost 1 base to trimming and J lost 1 base; unmatched junction nucleotides: 3. The CDR3 contains 15 residues. Germline CDR1 reads SGHTA; CDR2 reads FQGNSA. Healthy Caucasians, and only they, were the donors. Study-level findings and limits: Not following the same donors, the study drew its conclusions from cross-sectional statistical analysis.

TCRdb passed the 5' RACE reads through MiXCR, listing each CDR3 protein once. Of hundreds of thousands of distinct CDR3 sequences in the sample, about 9.4% are singletons; the top ten hold around 0.98%. There are many counts of this clonotype. Its antigen remains unidentified. A further study also used this sample, focusing on yellow fever vaccine responses in identical twins.

The specimen was PBMCs. The receptor's source is a woman aged 18-29 years in good health. J is TRBJ2-7 and V is TRBV7-2; 8 nucleotides line up with TRBD2. The CDR3 sequence: CASSLVGLESYEQYF. CDR3 nucleotides: TGTGCCAGCAGCTTAGTGGGACTAGAATCCTACGAGCAGTACTTC.